The 20 T cell receptor beta chains in this list originate from one sample, sequenced in a study of OX40 agonist ivuxolimab in advanced cancers. TCRdb keeps only in-frame clones here, not all; method: immunoSEQ multiplex PCR. The sample carries about 67,000 clones, approximately 93% recorded once. Source: CD4+ or CD8+ T cells sorted from blood, taken in a trial of the OX40 agonist ivuxolimab. These receptors were collected from an adult with an advanced solid tumor such as melanoma, head and neck, liver or kidney cancer.

This chain connects TRBV5-6 to TRBJ2-5, with a tentative D call TRBD1 (6 bases). Germline-derived CDR1 and CDR2 are SGHDT and YYEEEE. This CDR3 is built from 14 residues. V shed 0 bases and J shed 1 base, with 7 bases lying between them. This CDR3 is CASSLARGQETQYF. CDR3 DNA: TGTGCCAGCAGCTTGGCCAGGGGCCAAGAGACCCAGTACTTC.

The CDR3 DNA sequence: TGTGCCATCAGTGAGTCGCCTGGACAGGGCGTAGGCGGGGAGCTGTTTTTT. This gives the protein CAISESPGQGVGGELFF. The chain joins TRBV10-3 to TRBJ2-2, with TRBD1 matching over 8 bases. Germline-derived CDR1 and CDR2 are ENHRY and SYGVKD. The CDR3 is 17 residues long. Losses at the gene ends were 0 bases for V and 7 bases for J; bases not matched to a gene: 10.

The gene calls are TRBV5-1 and TRBJ1-2, with D possibly TRBD1 on 6 matching bases. This CDR3 contains 15 residues. Between the trimmed V and J ends, which lost 0 bases and 8 bases, there was a span of 17 bases. CDR1 is SGHRS and CDR2 is YFSETQ in the germline V gene. DNA of the CDR3: TGCGCCAGCAGCTTGGGCACCGCACCCCAGGGGGGCTACACCTTC. Amino acid sequence: CASSLGTAPQGGYTF.

V usage is TRBV11-3 and J usage is TRBJ2-2, with 7 positions matching TRBD2. The CDR3 spans 16 residues. V trimming: 6 bases; J trimming: 5 bases; junction bases outside the gene matches: 12. The V gene's germline CDR1 is SGHNT and CDR2 YENEEA. The CDR3 DNA is TGTGCCAGCAGGAACGGGGCGGGAGTAGTAACCGGGGAGCTGTTTTTT. Its translation: CASRNGAGVVTGELFF.

The rearrangement links TRBV5-1 to TRBJ1-5, with D possibly TRBD1 on 5 matching bases. V lost 0 bases and J lost 7, with 11 bases in between. Germline-derived CDR1 and CDR2 are SGHRS and YFSETQ. The CDR3 is made up of 14 amino acids. The CDR3 loop reads CASSLGAEGQPQHF. For the CDR3, the DNA is TGCGCCAGCAGCTTGGGGGCGGAGGGGCAGCCCCAGCATTTT.

This clone was detected only once. This chain uses TRBV5-6 with TRBJ2-4; D is perhaps TRBD2 (6 bases). This CDR3 region has 17 residues. From germline, CDR1 is SGHDT and CDR2 YYEEEE. V was pared by 1 base and J by 8 bases, with 22 bases between. CDR3 region: CASSLLWEAGSFYIQYF. In DNA, the CDR3 is TGTGCCAGCAGCTTGTTGTGGGAGGCAGGGAGTTTTTACATTCAGTACTTC.

The J gene is TRBJ2-4, the V gene TRBV7-2, with D hard to call. CDR1 and CDR2 from the germline V gene are SGHTA and FQGNSA. This CDR3 comprises 12 residues. Trimming stripped 5 bases from V and 4 bases from J, with 6 bases between. The CDR3 nucleotides read TGTGCCAGCAGCGAGATTAAAAACATTCAGTACTTC. It translates to CASSEIKNIQYF.

The J gene is TRBJ2-5, the V gene TRBV6-1; either TRBD1 or TRBD2 may supply D (5 bases each). V lost 5 bases and J lost 5, with 12 bases in between. Germline lookup yields CDR1 MNHNS and CDR2 SASEGT. This CDR3 is 13 amino acids long. The CDR3 here is CASSLSWGETQYF. In nucleotides, the CDR3 is TGTGCCAGCAGTTTATCATGGGGGGAGACCCAGTACTTC.

CDR3 in amino acids: CASIRDRASNTGELFF. The CDR3 DNA is TGCGCCAGCATCAGGGACAGGGCCTCGAACACCGGGGAGCTGTTTTTT. The J gene is TRBJ2-2, the V gene TRBV5-1; 9 bases agree with TRBD1. Trimming took 6 bases from V and 0 from J; bases not matched to a gene: 6. The CDR3 is 16 residues long. From germline, CDR1 is SGHRS and CDR2 YFSETQ.

The chain has TRBV11-3 and TRBJ1-1, with D possibly TRBD1 on 6 matching bases. V was trimmed by 1 base and J by 8 bases, leaving 11 bases between them. This CDR3 contains 13 residues. The germline V gene has CDR1 SGHNT and CDR2 YENEEA. CDR3 region: CASSLGSDREAFF. The DNA of the CDR3 is TGTGCCAGCAGCTTAGGAAGCGACAGGGAAGCTTTCTTT.

The rearrangement uses TRBV4-1 and TRBJ1-3, with TRBD1 identical over 7 bases. The CDR3 length is 15 residues. Germline-derived CDR1 and CDR2 are MGHRA and YSYEKL. V shed 4 bases and J 2 bases; nucleotides not matched to a gene: 5. The CDR3 region is CASSLSGTAGNTIYF. The CDR3 DNA reads as TGCGCCAGCAGCCTTTCCGGGACAGCTGGAAACACCATATATTTT.

CDR3 DNA: TGTGCCAGCAGCGAAAGGGCGACTAGCGGGAATTACGAGCAGTACTTC. It is translated as CASSERATSGNYEQYF. The chain uses TRBV7-6 and TRBJ2-7, with 11 positions matching TRBD2. The germline gives CDR1 SGHVS, CDR2 FNYEAQ. The ends lost 5 bases at V and 4 bases at J; junction bases unmatched: 10. CDR3 length: 16 amino acids.

This chain connects TRBV18 to TRBJ1-1; D not certain. There are 14 residues in the CDR3. The V end lost 6 bases, the J end lost 6 bases, and 17 bases lay between the germline ends. Germline V gene lookup returns CDR1 KGHSH and CDR2 LQKENI. The chain's CDR3 is CASSSGYAGSEAFF. CDR3 DNA sequence: TGTGCCAGCTCTTCGGGATATGCGGGCTCTGAAGCTTTCTTT.

The chain has TRBV6-5 and TRBJ1-2; D not resolved. The germline V gene has CDR1 MNHEY and CDR2 SVGAGI. Trimming took 5 bases from V and 3 from J, leaving 10 bases between them. The CDR3 is made up of 13 amino acids. This CDR3 reads CASSPTGDYGYTF. CDR3 bases: TGTGCCAGCAGTCCGACGGGAGACTATGGCTACACCTTC.

The V call is TRBV7-2, the J call TRBJ1-5; D call uncertain. Per germline, CDR1 SGHTA and CDR2 FQGNSA. V was clipped by 1 base and J by 0 bases, with 16 bases between them. The CDR3 consists of 18 residues. The CDR3 DNA follows: TGTGCCAGCAGCTTAGTACGGGCGGATACTGATAGCAATCAGCCCCAGCATTTT. Translation gives CASSLVRADTDSNQPQHF.

The chain recombines TRBV9 with TRBJ2-4, with 8 bases fitting TRBD1. Germline assignment: CDR1 SGDLS and CDR2 YYNGEE. Germline trimming cut 4 bases from V and 8 bases from J; bases unmatched to any gene: 11. This CDR3 comprises 15 residues. The CDR3 region has the DNA TGTGCCAGCAGCCCAACGGACAGGGTTGAGGACATTCAGTACTTC. Its protein is CASSPTDRVEDIQYF.

This clone was counted once. The CDR3 DNA follows: TGCGCCAGCAGCTCAACTAGCGGGGGACAAGGGGAGACCCAGTACTTC. It translates to CASSSTSGGQGETQYF. The rearrangement uses TRBV5-1 and TRBJ2-5; 11 bases map to TRBD2. This CDR3 comprises 16 residues. V lost 3 bases to trimming and J lost 5 bases; unmatched junction nucleotides: 9. Germline V gene sequence: CDR1 SGHRS, CDR2 YFSETQ.

The genes are TRBV10-1 and TRBJ1-1, with D perhaps matching TRBD1 (5 bases). There are 13 residues in the CDR3. The germline V gene encodes CDR1 WNHNN and CDR2 SYGVQD (reference sequence). V was trimmed by 4 bases and J by 0 bases, leaving 6 bases between them. In nucleotides, the CDR3 is TGCGCCAGCAGTGGACAGCTGAACACTGAAGCTTTCTTT. Translated, it gives CASSGQLNTEAFF.

The rearrangement uses TRBV7-8 and TRBJ2-7; no clear D. Germline lookup yields CDR1 SGHVS and CDR2 FQNEAQ. The germline V and J ends were trimmed by 2 bases and 2 bases, with 7 bases remaining between them. The CDR3 spans 13 residues. This CDR3 reads CASSLLETYEQYF. CDR3 nucleotide sequence: TGTGCCAGCAGCTTATTAGAGACCTACGAGCAGTACTTC.

The chain recombines TRBV19 with TRBJ1-2; no clear D. The germline V and J ends were trimmed by 1 base and 2 bases, with 8 bases remaining between them. The CDR3 has 14 residues. Germline V gives CDR1 LNHDA, CDR2 SQIVND (reference sequence). This CDR3 reads CASSIAAANYGYTF. CDR3 nucleotides: TGTGCCAGTAGTATAGCTGCGGCCAACTATGGCTACACCTTC.